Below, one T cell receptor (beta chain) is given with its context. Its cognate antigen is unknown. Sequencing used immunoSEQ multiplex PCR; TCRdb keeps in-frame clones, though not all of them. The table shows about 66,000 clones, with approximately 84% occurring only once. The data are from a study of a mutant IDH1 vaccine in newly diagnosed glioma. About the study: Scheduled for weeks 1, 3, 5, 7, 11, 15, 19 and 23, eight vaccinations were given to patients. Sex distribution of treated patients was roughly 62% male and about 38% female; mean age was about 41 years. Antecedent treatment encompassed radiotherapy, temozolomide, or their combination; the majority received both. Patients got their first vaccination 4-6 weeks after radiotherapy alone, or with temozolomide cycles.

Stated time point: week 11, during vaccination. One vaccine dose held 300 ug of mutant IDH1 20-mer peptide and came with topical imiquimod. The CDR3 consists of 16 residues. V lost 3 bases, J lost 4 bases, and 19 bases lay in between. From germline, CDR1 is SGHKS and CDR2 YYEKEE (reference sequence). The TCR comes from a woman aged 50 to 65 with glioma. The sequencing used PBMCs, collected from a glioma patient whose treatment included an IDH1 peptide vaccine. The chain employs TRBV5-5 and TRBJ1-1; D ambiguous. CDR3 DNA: TGTGCCAGCAGCTCCGAATGGGCCAGTGGGTCCACTGAAGCTTTCTTT. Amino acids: CASSSEWASGSTEAFF.